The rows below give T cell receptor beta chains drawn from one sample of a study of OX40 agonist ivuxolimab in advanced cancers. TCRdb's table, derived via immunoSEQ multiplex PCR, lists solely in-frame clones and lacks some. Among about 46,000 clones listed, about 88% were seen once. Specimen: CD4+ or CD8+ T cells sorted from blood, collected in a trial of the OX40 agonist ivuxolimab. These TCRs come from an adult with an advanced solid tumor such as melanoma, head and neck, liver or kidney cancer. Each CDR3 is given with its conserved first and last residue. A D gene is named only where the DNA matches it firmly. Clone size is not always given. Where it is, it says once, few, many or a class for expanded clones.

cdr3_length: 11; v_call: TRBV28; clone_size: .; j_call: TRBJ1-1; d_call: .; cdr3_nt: TGTGCCAGCAGTTTTTTCACTGAAGCTTTCTTT; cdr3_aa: CASSFFTEAFF
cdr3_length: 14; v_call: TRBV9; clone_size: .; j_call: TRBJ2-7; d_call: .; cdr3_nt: TGTGCCAGCAGCTCGGGCGGGGCCGCCTACGAGCAGTACTTC; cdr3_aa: CASSSGGAAYEQYF
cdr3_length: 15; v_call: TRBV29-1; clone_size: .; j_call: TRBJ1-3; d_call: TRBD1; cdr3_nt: TGCAGCGTTTGGGGACAGGGGAGCTCTGGAAACACCATATATTTT; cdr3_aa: CSVWGQGSSGNTIYF
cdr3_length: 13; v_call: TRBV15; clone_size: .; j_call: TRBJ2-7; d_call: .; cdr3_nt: TGTGCCACCAGCAGTGCTGAGGGTACCGAGCAGTACTTC; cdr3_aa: CATSSAEGTEQYF
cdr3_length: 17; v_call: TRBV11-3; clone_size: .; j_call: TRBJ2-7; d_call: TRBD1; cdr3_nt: TGTGCCAGCAGCTTAGATCGGAGGGACAGGGAAACCTACGAGCAGTACTTC; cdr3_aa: CASSLDRRDRETYEQYF
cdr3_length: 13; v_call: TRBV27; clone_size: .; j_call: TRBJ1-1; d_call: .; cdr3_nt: TGTGCCAGCAGTCCCTCCCCGGGGACTGAAGCTTTCTTT; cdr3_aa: CASSPSPGTEAFF
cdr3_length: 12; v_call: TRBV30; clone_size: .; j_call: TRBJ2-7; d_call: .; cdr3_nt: TGTGCCTGGAGAGGGCAGACCTACGAGCAGTACTTC; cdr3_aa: CAWRGQTYEQYF
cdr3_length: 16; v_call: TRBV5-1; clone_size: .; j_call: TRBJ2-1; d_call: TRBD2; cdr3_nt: TGCGCCAGCAGCTTTGAGCGGGGGTATAGTGGAAATGAGCAGTTCTTC; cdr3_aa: CASSFERGYSGNEQFF
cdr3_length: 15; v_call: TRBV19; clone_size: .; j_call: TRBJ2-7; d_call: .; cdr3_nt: TGTGCCAGTAGTATTTGGGGGGAATCGGTGTACGAGCAGTACTTC; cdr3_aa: CASSIWGESVYEQYF
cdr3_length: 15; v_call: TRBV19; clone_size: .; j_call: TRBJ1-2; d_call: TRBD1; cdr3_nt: TGTGCCAGTAGTATAGGAACAGGGGTTGACTATGGCTACACCTTC; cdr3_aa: CASSIGTGVDYGYTF
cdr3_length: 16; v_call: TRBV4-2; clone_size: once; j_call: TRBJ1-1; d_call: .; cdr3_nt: TGTGCCAGCAGCCAAGACAATAGGGCGGTGAACACTGAAGCTTTCTTT; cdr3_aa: CASSQDNRAVNTEAFF
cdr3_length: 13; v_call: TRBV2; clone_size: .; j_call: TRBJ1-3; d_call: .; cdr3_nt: TGTGCCAGCAGCTCCTACTCTGGAAACACCATATATTTT; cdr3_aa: CASSSYSGNTIYF
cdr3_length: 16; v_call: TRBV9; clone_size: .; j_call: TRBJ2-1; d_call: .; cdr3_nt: TGTGCCAGCAGCGGAGGCTCAAGGGAAGACTACAATGAGCAGTTCTTC; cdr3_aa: CASSGGSREDYNEQFF
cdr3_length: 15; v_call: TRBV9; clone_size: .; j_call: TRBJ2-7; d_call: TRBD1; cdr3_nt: TGTGCCAGCAGCGTAGGGGACAGCTTTTCCTACGAGCAGTACTTC; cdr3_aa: CASSVGDSFSYEQYF
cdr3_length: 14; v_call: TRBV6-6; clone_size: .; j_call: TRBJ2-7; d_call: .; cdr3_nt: TGTGCCAGCAGTTACTTCTCCGCCGACGGCGAGCAGTACTTC; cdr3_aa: CASSYFSADGEQYF
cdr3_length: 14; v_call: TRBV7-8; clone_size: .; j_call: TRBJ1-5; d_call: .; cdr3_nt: TGTGCCAGCAGCTGGAAACAGGGCGGTCAGCCCCAGCATTTT; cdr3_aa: CASSWKQGGQPQHF
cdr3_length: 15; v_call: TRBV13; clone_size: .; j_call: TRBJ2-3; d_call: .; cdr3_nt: TGTGCCAGCAGCTTGGGAAGCTCAGGGACAGATACGCAGTATTTT; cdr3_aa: CASSLGSSGTDTQYF
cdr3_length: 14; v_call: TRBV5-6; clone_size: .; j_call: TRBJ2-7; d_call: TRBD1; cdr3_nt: TGTGCCAGCACCCCGGGACAGCCTTCCTACGAGCAGTACTTC; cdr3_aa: CASTPGQPSYEQYF
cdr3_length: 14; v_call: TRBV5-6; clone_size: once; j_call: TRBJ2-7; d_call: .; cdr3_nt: TGTGCCAGCAGCCCAGGAACGGGGTCCTACGAGCAGTACTTC; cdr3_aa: CASSPGTGSYEQYF
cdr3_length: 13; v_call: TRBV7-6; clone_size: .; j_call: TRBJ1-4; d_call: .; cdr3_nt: TGTGCCAGTGGAGGGGGGGGTTCAGAAAAACTGTTTTTT; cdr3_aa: CASGGGGSEKLFF
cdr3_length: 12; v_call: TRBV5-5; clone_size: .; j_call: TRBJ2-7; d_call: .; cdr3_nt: TGTGCCAGCAGCTTGAGTGGCCACGAGCAGTACTTC; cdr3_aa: CASSLSGHEQYF
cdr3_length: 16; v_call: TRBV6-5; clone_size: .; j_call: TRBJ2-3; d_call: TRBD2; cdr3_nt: TGTGCCAGCAGTTACAGGGTAGCGGGATACGAAGATACGCAGTATTTT; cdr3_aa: CASSYRVAGYEDTQYF
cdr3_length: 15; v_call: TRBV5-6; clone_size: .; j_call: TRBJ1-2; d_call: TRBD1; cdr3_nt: TGTGCCAGCAGCACGGACAGGAACGGAGTACATGGCTACACCTTC; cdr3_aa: CASSTDRNGVHGYTF
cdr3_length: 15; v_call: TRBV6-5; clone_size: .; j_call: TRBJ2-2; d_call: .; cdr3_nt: TGTGCCAGCAGTTCCTGGCAGGGGTCCATCGGGGAGCTGTTTTTT; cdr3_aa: CASSSWQGSIGELFF
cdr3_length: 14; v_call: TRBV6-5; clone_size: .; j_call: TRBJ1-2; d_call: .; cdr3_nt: TGTGCCAGCAGTTACTCGGGGGACCACTATGGCTACACCTTC; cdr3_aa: CASSYSGDHYGYTF
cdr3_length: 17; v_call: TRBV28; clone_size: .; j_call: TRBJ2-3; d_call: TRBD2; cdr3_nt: TGTGCCAGCACCTTAGGGGCTAGCGGTACATTCACAGATACGCAGTATTTT; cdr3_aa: CASTLGASGTFTDTQYF
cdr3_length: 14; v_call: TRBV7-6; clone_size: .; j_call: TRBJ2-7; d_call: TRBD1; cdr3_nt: TGTGCCAGCAGCTTAGGGGGACAGGCCTACGAGCAGTACTTC; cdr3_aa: CASSLGGQAYEQYF
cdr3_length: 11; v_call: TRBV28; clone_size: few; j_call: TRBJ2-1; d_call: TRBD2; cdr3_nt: TGTGCCATACTAGCGGGGAGCGAGCAGTTCTTC; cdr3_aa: CAILAGSEQFF
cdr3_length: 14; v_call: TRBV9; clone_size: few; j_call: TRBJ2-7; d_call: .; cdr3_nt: TGTGCCAGCAGCGTAGCGGCAGGCGACTACGAGCAGTACTTC; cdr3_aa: CASSVAAGDYEQYF
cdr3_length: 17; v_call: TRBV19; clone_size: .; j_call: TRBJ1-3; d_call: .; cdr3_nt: TGTGCCAGTAGTATGGTCGGCCAGGGGTACTCTGGAAACACCATATATTTT; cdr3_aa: CASSMVGQGYSGNTIYF
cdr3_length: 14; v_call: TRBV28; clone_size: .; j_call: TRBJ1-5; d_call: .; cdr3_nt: TGTGCCAGCAGTTTATATGGGGACGGTCAGCCCCAGCATTTT; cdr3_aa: CASSLYGDGQPQHF
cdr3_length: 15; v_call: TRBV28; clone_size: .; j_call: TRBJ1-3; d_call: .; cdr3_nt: TGTGCCAGCAGCCCGGACAGAATAAGCGGAAACACCATATATTTT; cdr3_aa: CASSPDRISGNTIYF
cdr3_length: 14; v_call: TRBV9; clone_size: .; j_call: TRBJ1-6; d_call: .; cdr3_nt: TGTGCCAGCAGCCCCACGCAGGGGTTGACACCCCTCCACTTT; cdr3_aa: CASSPTQGLTPLHF
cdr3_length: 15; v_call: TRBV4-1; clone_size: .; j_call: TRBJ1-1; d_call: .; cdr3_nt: TGCGCCAGCAGCCTAGAGGTAATTGGGAGCACTGAAGCTTTCTTT; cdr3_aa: CASSLEVIGSTEAFF
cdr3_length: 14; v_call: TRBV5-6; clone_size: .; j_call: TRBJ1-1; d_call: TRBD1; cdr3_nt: TGTGCCAGCAGCTTGGGGACAGGGCCTGGTGAAGCTTTCTTT; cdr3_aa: CASSLGTGPGEAFF
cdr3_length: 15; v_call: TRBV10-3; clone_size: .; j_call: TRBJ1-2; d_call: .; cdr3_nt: TGTGCCATCAGTGTAACAGGAGAGGTTAACTATGGCTACACCTTC; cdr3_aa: CAISVTGEVNYGYTF
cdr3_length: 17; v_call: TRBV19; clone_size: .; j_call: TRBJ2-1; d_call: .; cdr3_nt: TGTGCCAGTAGTATACTGTCCGGGACGACGGGAAGGAATGAGCAGTTCTTC; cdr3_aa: CASSILSGTTGRNEQFF